This T cell receptor beta chain was recorded in a study of blood T cell repertoires in COVID-19 (dated by TCRdb to the early 2020s). About the investigation overall: Collaborator samples came from the United States, Italy and Spain and covered acute and convalescent phases of COVID-19. A de-identified subject ID, COVID-19 status, age in years and sex were almost always included in the sample metadata. Subjects who had been exposed to COVID-19, were actively infected with it, or had recovered from it provided the deeply sampled blood TCRbeta repertoires that made up the dataset. Where available, HLA class I and class II types were obtained from metadata supplied by the sample provider rather than from assay-based typing. A freely available public database, intended as a resource for researchers studying the immune response to SARS-CoV-2, is where the repertoires were released. The samples were drawn from the first 160 participants of the ongoing ImmuneRACE study and from 1,254 subjects provided by 6 global collaborators. The prospective study material was composed of cDNA or gDNA derived from T cells, B-cell-depleted T cells, or PBMCs.

Whole blood was collected in K2EDTA tubes by collaborating institutions according to the institutions' own protocols. For TCRbeta analysis, collaborators shipped samples as frozen whole blood, isolated PBMCs, or DNA extracted from either of those sample types. As for this clone: Its antigen has not been determined. No base-level quality is on record; no much larger clone is a single base apart.

CDR3 length: 14 amino acids, cysteine to phenylalanine. The CDR3 DNA has 42 bases and is translated from base 1. For this chain, trimming is 9 bases at the V end and 7 bases at the J end, and the number of junction bases without a gene match is 8. The germline V gene encodes CDR1 ENHRY and CDR2 SYGVKD. Overall results and qualifications from the work: Clinical and demographic metadata were provided uncurated, with the amount varying by source and participant.

TCRbeta CDR3 regions were amplified from genomic DNA by means of the immunoSEQ Assay, a bias-controlled multiplex PCR. The source study handled its data this way. The number of nucleated cells in each sample was estimated from the amplification of reference gene primers within the assay. To quantify the absolute abundance of each unique TCRbeta CDR3 rearrangement, sequence reads were collapsed and filtered. For each sample, productive Simpson clonality was calculated as the square root of Simpson's diversity index over productive rearrangements. TCRdb's version of the immuneACCESS table is confined to in-frame rearrangements and falls short of the full clone set. An unresolved V gene accounts for under half of the shortfall where checked; the remainder is of unknown origin. The V and J calls and the clone size are those of that table, but D and trimming were determined from the DNA. The sample data list 9,500 to 15,000 clones, and roughly four fifths of these were observed just once. The ten largest clonotypes hold under 5% of the sample.

The sample comprised peripheral blood. The receptor chain draws on TRBV10-3 and TRBJ1-6; TRBD1 fits 8 bases in the junction. The receptor comes from a woman aged 55-69 years with acute or convalescent COVID-19. The nucleotides read TGTGCCATAAATAAGGACAGGGAAAATTCACCCCTCCACTTT. Its product reads: CAINKDRENSPLHF.